The clone carrying this T cell receptor beta chain was seen at least ten times. Its antigen is unknown. Individual cDNA molecules received unique molecular identifiers. TCRdb fed the 5' RACE reads into MiXCR, producing one record per CDR3 protein. In the table there are about 27,000 distinct CDR3 sequences, around 5.9% of which are singletons. This specimen belongs to a study of early T cells in non-severe SARS-CoV-2 infection. Study background: Sequencing was performed on bulk RNA from unsorted whole blood, leaving chains unpaired.

Broader study findings: CD4 and private specificities were missed by VDJdb matching, which favored anti-spike CD8 responses.

The CDR3 extends over 16 amino acids. Germline-derived CDR1 and CDR2 are SQVTM and ANQGSEA. V dropped 4 bases and J dropped 0; count of bases not matched to a gene: 10. The sequenced sample consisted of whole blood. The sequence was collected from an adult who was a healthcare worker with PCR-confirmed SARS-CoV-2 infection or an uninfected control (not recorded which). The chain employs TRBV29-1 and TRBJ2-3, with 7 positions matching TRBD2. The CDR3 loop reads CSVGGAERGSTDTQYF. In DNA, the CDR3 is TGCAGCGTTGGAGGAGCCGAGCGGGGAAGCACAGATACGCAGTATTTT.